The sequence of this T cell receptor (beta chain) was determined in a study of cytotoxic CD8 clonotypes in ibrutinib-treated CLL. Repertoires were generated with immunoSEQ multiplex PCR, while TCRdb's copy carries only in-frame clones and drops some. The data contain some 61,000 clones, approximately 70% of them singletons. With 11 bases removed from V and 0 bases from J, the gap between germline ends came to 14 bases. Germline CDR1 and CDR2: MNHNS and SASEGT. The CDR3 is made up of 14 amino acids. The TCR originated in a human donor with chronic lymphocytic leukemia. The chain combines TRBV6-1 with TRBJ2-1; tentatively, D is TRBD2 (5 bases). Specimen: PBMCs, collected after 12 months of ibrutinib treatment. This CDR3 reads CAAGLRSSYNEQFF. The CDR3 DNA follows: TGTGCCGCCGGACTCCGAAGCTCCTACAATGAGCAGTTCTTC.